This record concerns one T cell receptor (beta chain) sequence. This clone's antigen is unknown. Base quality data are lacking; no much larger clone is found one base away. Genomic DNA was isolated from the sorted cells so that the TCRbeta CDR3 region could be sequenced. The immunoSEQ Assay was used for sequencing of TCRbeta CDR3 regions. The table was pulled from immuneACCESS by TCRdb, which kept in-frame rearrangements only. Such tables lose some clones; where checked, under half of the loss comes from unresolved V genes, and the rest has no known cause. This sample has tens of thousands of clones in its table, and nearly 95% of those were observed once. The ten biggest clones cover about 7% of the sample. The data were obtained in a study of OX40 agonist ivuxolimab in advanced cancers. The study in broad terms: The costimulatory receptor OX40 (CD134) was targeted by ivuxolimab, a fully human IgG2 agonistic monoclonal antibody. The purpose of peripheral TCRbeta sequencing was to test whether ivuxolimab changed TCR sequence diversity and led to clonal T-cell expansion. Of the approximately 53 patients in dose escalation, 19 had hepatocellular carcinoma, approximately 15 had melanoma, 9 had renal cell carcinoma and 9 had head and neck cancer. Partial responses were achieved by three dose-escalation patients, of whom one had hepatocellular carcinoma and two had cutaneous melanoma. The monotherapy dose-escalation portion (N of about 50 patients) of the phase I ivuxolimab trial is reported in the paper. Intravenous ivuxolimab was administered to patients every 2 weeks at six dose levels: 0.01, 0.1, 0.3, 1.5, 3 and 10 mg/kg. The dose-escalation cohort was about 86% male with a mean age of approximately 60 years, ranging from roughly 20 to 80. Prior anti-PD-1, anti-PD-L1 or anti-CTLA-4 therapy was permitted, and checkpoint inhibitors had been received by 30% to 40% of dose-escalation patients.

The investigation overall reported the following: On average, CD8+ T cells showed more expanded clones than CD4+ T cells after ivuxolimab. Partial responders in the 0.1-3.0 mg/kg groups had among the lowest normalized peripheral clonal expansion, especially among CD8+ T cells. At doses from 0.1 to 3.0 mg/kg, clonal expansion was seen in both CD4+ and CD8+ blood T cells between baseline and week 6. Which antigens the clonally expanded peripheral T cells were specific for was not determined. Low levels of normalized T-cell clonal expansion were also shown by some nonresponding patients.

Deletion took 5 bases off V and 4 bases off J, with a span of 14 bases between the germline ends. CDR1 and CDR2 are read off the germline V gene (reference sequence) as SEHNR and FQNEAQ. Taken from cysteine to phenylalanine, the CDR3 has 15 residues. The only DNA kept is the CDR3, 45 bases in frame from the first base. The trial excluded patients who had a history of autoimmune disease or were on systemic immunosuppression. Peripheral blood for TCR sequencing was collected from all dose cohorts at baseline, on cycle 4 day 1, and on cycle 7 day 1. Samples came from an open-label, multicenter, first-in-human phase I dose-escalation trial of ivuxolimab. Adults with locally advanced or metastatic head and neck squamous cell, hepatocellular, melanoma or renal cell carcinoma were enrolled in the trial. Before TCR sequencing, CD4+ and CD8+ T cells were separately sorted from peripheral blood.

Source: CD4+ or CD8+ T cells sorted from blood, taken in a trial of the OX40 agonist ivuxolimab. The source of this sequence is an adult with an advanced solid tumor such as melanoma, head and neck, liver or kidney cancer. The chain was built from TRBV7-9 and TRBJ2-2; perhaps TRBD2 is the D gene, with 7 bases matching. The DNA sequence is as follows: TGTGCCAGCAGCGATAACAGGGAGGGCACCGGGGAGCTGTTTTTT. The translation is CASSDNREGTGELFF. The full variable domain, completed from the reference TRBV7-9 and TRBJ2-2 proteins outside the CDR3, reads DTGVSQNPRHKITKRGQNVTFRCDPISEHNRLYWYRQTLGQGPEFLTYFQNEAQLEKSRLLSDRFSAERPKGSFSTLEIQRTEQGDSAMYLCASSDNREGTGELFFGEGSRLTVL.